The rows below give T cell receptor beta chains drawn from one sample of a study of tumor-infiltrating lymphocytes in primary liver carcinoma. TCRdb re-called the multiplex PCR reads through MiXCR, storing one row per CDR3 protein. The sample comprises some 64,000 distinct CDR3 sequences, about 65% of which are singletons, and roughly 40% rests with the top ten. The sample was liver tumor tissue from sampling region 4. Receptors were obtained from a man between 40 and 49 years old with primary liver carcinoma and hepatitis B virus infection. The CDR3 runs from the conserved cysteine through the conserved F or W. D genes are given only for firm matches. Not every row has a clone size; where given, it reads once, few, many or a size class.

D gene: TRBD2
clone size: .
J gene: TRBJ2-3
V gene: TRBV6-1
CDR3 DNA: TGTGCCAGCACTCAACGACGGGGACTAGCACACGGTACGCAGTATTTT
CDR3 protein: CASTQRRGLAHGTQYF

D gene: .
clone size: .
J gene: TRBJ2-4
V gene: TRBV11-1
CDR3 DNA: TGTGCCAGCAGCTTTCCCGTGACTATCGAGACCAAAAACGTTCAGTACTTC
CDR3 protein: CASSFPVTIETKNVQYF

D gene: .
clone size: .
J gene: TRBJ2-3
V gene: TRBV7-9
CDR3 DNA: TGTGCCAGCAGCTTACTAGTGGGAGTGACCACAGATACGCAGTATTTT
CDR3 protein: CASSLLVGVTTDTQYF

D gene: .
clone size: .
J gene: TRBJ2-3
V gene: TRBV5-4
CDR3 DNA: TGTGCCAGCAACTTGGGCGGCGGGTGGGCACGAGATACGCGGTATTTT
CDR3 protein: CASNLGGGWARDTRYF

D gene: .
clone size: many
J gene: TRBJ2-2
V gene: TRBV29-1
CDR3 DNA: TGCAGCGTCGGAAGGGGGACCGGGGAGCTGTTTTTT
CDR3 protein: CSVGRGTGELFF

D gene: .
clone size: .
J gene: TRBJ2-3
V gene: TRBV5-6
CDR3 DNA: TGTGCCAGTAGCACGGGACAAAGAACGTCATATACGCAATATTTT
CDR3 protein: CASSTGQRTSYTQYF

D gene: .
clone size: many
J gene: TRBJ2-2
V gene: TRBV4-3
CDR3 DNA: TGCGCCAGCAACCAAGATTGGTACGGGGAGCTGTTTTTT
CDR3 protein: CASNQDWYGELFF

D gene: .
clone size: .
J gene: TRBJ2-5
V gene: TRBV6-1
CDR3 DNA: TGTGCCACCAGAAGGGCCTCCTCGGGGGAGACCCAGTACTTC
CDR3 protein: CATRRASSGETQYF

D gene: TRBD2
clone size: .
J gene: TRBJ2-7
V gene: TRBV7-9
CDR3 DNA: TGTGCCAGCAGCCGGACTAGCGTGTACTACGAACAGTACTTC
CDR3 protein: CASSRTSVYYEQYF

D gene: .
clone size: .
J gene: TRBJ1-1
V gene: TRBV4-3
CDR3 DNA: TGCGCCATCAGCCAAGGGGCCAGGGAAAACACTGAAGCTTCCTTT
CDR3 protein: CAISQGARENTEASF

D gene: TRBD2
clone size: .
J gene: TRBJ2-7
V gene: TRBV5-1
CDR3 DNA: TGCGCCTGCAGCTTGGATCTAGCGGGAGCAGACTACGAGCAGTACTTT
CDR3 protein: CACSLDLAGADYEQYF

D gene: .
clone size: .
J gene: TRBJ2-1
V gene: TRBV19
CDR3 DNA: TGTGCCAGTAGTATAACCCTAGCCCCCAATGAGCAATTCTTC
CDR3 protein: CASSITLAPNEQFF

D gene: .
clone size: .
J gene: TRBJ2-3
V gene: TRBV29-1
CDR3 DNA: TGCAGCGTTGAGGGCGGGGCCAACATCACAGATACGCAGTATTTT
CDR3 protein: CSVEGGANITDTQYF

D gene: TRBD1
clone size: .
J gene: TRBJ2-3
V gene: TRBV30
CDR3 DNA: TGTGCCTTAAACAGGGGGCTCGGCACAGATACGCAGTATTTT
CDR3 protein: CALNRGLGTDTQYF

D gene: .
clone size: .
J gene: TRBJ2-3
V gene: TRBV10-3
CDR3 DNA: TGTGCCATCAGTGAGTCTAATAAGGGGGGGAGAGATACGCAGTATTTT
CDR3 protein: CAISESNKGGRDTQYF

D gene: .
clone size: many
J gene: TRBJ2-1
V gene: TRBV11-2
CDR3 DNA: TGTGACAGCAGCTTAGATAAAGCCTACAATGAGCAGTTCTTC
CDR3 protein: CDSSLDKAYNEQFF

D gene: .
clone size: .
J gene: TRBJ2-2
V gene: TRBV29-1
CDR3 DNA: TGCAGCGTCCTCGGTCCGGGACCCATCGGGGAACTGTTTTTT
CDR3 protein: CSVLGPGPIGELFF

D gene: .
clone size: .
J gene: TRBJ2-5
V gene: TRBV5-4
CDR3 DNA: TGTGTCAGCAGCCCAGCACAGGTGGGGGAGACCCTGTACTTC
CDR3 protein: CVSSPAQVGETLYF

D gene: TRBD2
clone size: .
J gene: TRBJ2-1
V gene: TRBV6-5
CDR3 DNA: TGTGCCAACAGTCCCGGGACTAGCAGGAGTGAGCAGTTCTTC
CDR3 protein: CANSPGTSRSEQFF

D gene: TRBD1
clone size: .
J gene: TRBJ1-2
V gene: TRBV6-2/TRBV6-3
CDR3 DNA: TGTGTCATCAGTCAAACAGGGGCTGGCTACACCTTC
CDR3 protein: CVISQTGAGYTF

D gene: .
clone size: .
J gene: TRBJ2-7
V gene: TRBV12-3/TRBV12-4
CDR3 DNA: TGTGCCAGCAGTATGGGGACAAGGGGGACCTACAAGCAGTACTTC
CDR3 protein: CASSMGTRGTYKQYF

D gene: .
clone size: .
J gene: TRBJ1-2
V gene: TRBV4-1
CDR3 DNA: TGCGCCAGCAACCAAGGAGACAGGAACTACGGCTACGCCTTC
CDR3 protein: CASNQGDRNYGYAF

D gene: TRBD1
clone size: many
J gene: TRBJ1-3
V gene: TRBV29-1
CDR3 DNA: TGCAGCGTTGGGGGGGGGACAGTGATGAACACCATATATTTT
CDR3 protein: CSVGGGTVMNTIYF

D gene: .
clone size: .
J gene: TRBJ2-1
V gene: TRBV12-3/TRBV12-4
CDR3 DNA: TGTTCCAGCAGTCTCGAACAGAACAACGAGCAGTTCTTC
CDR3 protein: CSSSLEQNNEQFF

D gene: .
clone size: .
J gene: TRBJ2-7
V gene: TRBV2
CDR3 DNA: TGTGCCTGTGAGAACAGGGCGGACTCCTACGAGCAGTACTTC
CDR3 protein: CACENRADSYEQYF

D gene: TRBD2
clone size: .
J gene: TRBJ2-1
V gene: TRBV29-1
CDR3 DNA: TGCAGCGTTATCTGGCTAGCGGGGTACAATGAGCAGTTCTTC
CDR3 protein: CSVIWLAGYNEQFF

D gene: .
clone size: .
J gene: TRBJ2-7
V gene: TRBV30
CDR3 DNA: .
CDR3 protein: CAWGSGAPSELYF

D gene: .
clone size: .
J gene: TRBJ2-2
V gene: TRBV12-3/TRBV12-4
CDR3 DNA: TGTGTCAGCAGTTCGGACTACACCGGGGAGCTGTTTTTT
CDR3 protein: CVSSSDYTGELFF

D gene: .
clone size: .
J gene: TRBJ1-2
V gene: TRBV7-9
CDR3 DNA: TGTGCCTACAGCCCCGAGGGCAGGCTGCCCCAGTATGGCTACACCTTC
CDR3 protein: CAYSPEGRLPQYGYTF

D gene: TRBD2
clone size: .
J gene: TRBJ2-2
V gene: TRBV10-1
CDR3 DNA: TGTGCCAACAGTGATGGGCTAGCGGGAGGAGGTACCGGGGAGCTGTTTTTT
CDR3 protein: CANSDGLAGGGTGELFF

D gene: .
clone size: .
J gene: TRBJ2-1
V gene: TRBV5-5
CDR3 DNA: TGTGCTAGCAGCTTGGTTCCCGGACGGTACGATGAGCAGTTTTTC
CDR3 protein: CASSLVPGRYDEQFF

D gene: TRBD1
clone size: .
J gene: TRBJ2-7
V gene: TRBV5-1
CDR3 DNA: TGCGCCAGCGGCTTGCCCGGGACAGGGCGTTTCATTTACGAGCACTACTTT
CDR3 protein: CASGLPGTGRFIYEHYF

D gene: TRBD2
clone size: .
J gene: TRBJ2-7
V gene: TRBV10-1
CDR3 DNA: TGCGCCAGCTGTCCTGGACTAGCAAATTCCTACGAGCAGTACTTC
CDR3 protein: CASCPGLANSYEQYF

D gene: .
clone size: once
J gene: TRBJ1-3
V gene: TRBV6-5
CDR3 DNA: TGTGCCAGCAGCCACGGGGGCCACTCTGGGAACACCATATATTTT
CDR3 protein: CASSHGGHSGNTIYF

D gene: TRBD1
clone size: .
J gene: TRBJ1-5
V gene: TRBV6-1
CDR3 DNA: TGTGTCAGCAGTGTCACAGGGGCCTACAATCAGCCCCAGCATTTT
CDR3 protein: CVSSVTGAYNQPQHF

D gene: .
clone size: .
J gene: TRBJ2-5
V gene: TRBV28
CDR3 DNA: TGTACCAGCGGTAAAGAGTGCCAAGAGACCCAGTACTTC
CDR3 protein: CTSGKECQETQYF

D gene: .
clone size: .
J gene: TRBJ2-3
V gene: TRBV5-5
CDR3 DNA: TGTGCCAGCAGCTTTGGTCTCGATACACAGTATTTT
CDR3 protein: CASSFGLDTQYF

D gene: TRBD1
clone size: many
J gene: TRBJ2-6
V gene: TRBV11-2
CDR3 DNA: TGTGCCAGCAGCTTGACAGGGAGAACTGGGGCCAACGTCCTGACTTTC
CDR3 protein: CASSLTGRTGANVLTF

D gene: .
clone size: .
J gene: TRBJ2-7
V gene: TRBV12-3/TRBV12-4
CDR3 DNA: TGTGCCAGCGGTGAGAGAGGGGGCTACGAGCAGTACTTC
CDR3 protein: CASGERGGYEQYF

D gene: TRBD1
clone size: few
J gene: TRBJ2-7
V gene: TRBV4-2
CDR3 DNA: TGTGCCAGCAGTCAAGATCGGACAGGGTCGTACGAGCAGTACTTC
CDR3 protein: CASSQDRTGSYEQYF

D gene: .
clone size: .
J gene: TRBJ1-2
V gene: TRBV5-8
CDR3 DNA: TGTGCCAGCGGCCCGGGACAAAACGGAGTCTATGGCTACACCTTC
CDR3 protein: CASGPGQNGVYGYTF

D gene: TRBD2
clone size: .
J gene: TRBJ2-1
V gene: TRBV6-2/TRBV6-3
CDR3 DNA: TGTGCCAGCAGTTACTCGGGACTAGAGGGGGTCTACAATGAGCAGTTCTTC
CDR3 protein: CASSYSGLEGVYNEQFF

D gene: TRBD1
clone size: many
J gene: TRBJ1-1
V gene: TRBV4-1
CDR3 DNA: TGCGCCAGCAGCCAAAAAGGGGGCGTACAGTGGACTGAAGCTTTCTTT
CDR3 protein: CASSQKGGVQWTEAFF

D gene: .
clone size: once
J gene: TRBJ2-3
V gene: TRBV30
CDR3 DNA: TGCGCCTGGAGTAAGGGGGTAACAGATACGCACTATTTT
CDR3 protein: CAWSKGVTDTHYF

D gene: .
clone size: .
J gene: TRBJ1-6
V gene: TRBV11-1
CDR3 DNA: TGTGCCAGCAACCGGACACTGGTTTCATCCATCCACTTT
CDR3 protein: CASNRTLVSSIHF

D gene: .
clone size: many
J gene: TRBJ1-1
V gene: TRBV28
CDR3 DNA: TGTGCCAGCAGCTTACAGATCACTGAAGCTTTCTTT
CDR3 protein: CASSLQITEAFF

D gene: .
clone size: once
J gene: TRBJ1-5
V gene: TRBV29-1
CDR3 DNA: TGCAGCGGTGGCGAGGCGGGGCAGCCCCAACATTTT
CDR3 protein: CSGGEAGQPQHF

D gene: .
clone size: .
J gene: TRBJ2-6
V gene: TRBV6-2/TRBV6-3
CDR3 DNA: TGTGCCACCAGTTACGCGGGACTCTCTGGGACCAACGTCCTGACTTTC
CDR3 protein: CATSYAGLSGTNVLTF

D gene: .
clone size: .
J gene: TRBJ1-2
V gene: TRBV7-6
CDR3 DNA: TGTGCCAGCAGCTTAGCTCCGGGGACCAACTATGGCTACACCTTC
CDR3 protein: CASSLAPGTNYGYTF

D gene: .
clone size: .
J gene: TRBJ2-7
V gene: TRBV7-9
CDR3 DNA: TGTGCCATCAGCTTAGCGGTAGAGCTCGGGCAATACTTC
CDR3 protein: CAISLAVELGQYF

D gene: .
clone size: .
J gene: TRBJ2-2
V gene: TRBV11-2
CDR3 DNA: TGTGCTAGCATCTTAGCATTAGGAGGGGCGGACAGCGGGGAGCTGTTTTTT
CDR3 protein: CASILALGGADSGELFF